A single sample is the source of the 27 T cell receptor beta chains below, sequenced in a study of memory CD4+ T cells and cytomegalovirus serostatus. The method was immunoSEQ multiplex PCR; TCRdb's version includes in-frame clones alone and lacks a portion of them. The repertoire holds around 63,000 clones, with around 81% as singletons. The sort gate was single viable CD3+CD4+CD8-CD45RO+ cells for memory CD4+ T cells. Sequenced sample: memory CD4+ T cells from blood. Every receptor here comes from an adult in good health and CMV-seronegative. Some clones in this sample may be carry-over from other donors' samples.

This clone was observed a few times. The J gene is TRBJ2-3, the V gene TRBV6-4; no definite D call. This CDR3 region has 14 residues. CDR1 is MRHNA, CDR2 SNTAGT, per germline. Trimming shortened V by 2 bases and J by 2 bases, and 8 bases separated the two germline ends. The CDR3 is CASSDGPYTDTQYF. DNA for the CDR3: TGTGCCAGCAGTGACGGCCCATACACAGATACGCAGTATTTT.

The V and J genes are TRBV6-5 and TRBJ2-7; D gene unclear. The V gene's germline CDR1 is MNHEY and CDR2 SVGAGI. This CDR3 has 13 amino acids. Trimming cost V 8 bases and J 6 bases, with 17 bases left between them. The CDR3 loop is CASHQPSTGEQYF. The CDR3 DNA follows: TGTGCCAGCCACCAACCATCCACGGGCGAGCAGTACTTC.

V is TRBV12-5 and J is TRBJ2-7; TRBD1 matches at 7 bases. J was trimmed by 2 bases and V by 8 bases; bases with no gene match: 6. Germline CDR1 LGHNT, CDR2 FRNRAP. The CDR3 extends over 13 amino acids. CDR3 region: CASSRDRAYEQYF. In nucleotides, the CDR3 is TGTGCTAGTTCTCGAGACAGGGCCTACGAGCAGTACTTC.

The rearrangement uses TRBV10-3 and TRBJ1-3; 7 bases are shared with TRBD1. V lost 8 bases to trimming and J lost 0 bases; unmatched junction nucleotides: 7. CDR3 length: 15 amino acids. Germline V gives CDR1 ENHRY, CDR2 SYGVKD. The CDR3: CAIDPTGSSGNTIYF. The CDR3 DNA reads as TGTGCCATCGATCCGACAGGGAGCTCTGGAAACACCATATATTTT.

This chain uses TRBV6-6 with TRBJ2-5, with D possibly being TRBD1 (5 bases). Per the germline V gene, CDR1 is MNHNY and CDR2 is SVGAGI (reference sequence). The CDR3 consists of 12 residues. V dropped 7 bases and J dropped 2 bases, with 8 bases sitting between them. In DNA, the CDR3 is TGTGCCAGCAAGAGACAGCAAGAGACCCAGTACTTC. Protein sequence: CASKRQQETQYF.

This clone is termed medium-sized. This chain links TRBV10-3 with TRBJ2-3, with 11 bases matching TRBD1. CDR1 ENHRY and CDR2 SYGVKD come from the germline V gene. The trim removed 6 bases at V and 4 bases at J, leaving 21 bases unmatched. There are 20 residues in the CDR3. The CDR3 spells CAIRTTPGTGGFQLADTQYF. CDR3 coding DNA: TGTGCCATCAGAACCACCCCCGGGACAGGGGGGTTTCAGCTAGCAGATACGCAGTATTTT.

The chain joins TRBV7-2 to TRBJ2-5; tentatively, D is TRBD2 (6 bases). CDR1 and CDR2 from the germline V gene are SGHTA and FQGNSA. There are 13 residues in the CDR3. V shed 2 bases and J shed 4 bases, with 8 bases lying between them. CDR3 protein: CASSLLGGETQYF. DNA of the CDR3: TGTGCCAGCAGCTTACTGGGGGGAGAGACCCAGTACTTC.

The rearrangement links TRBV30 to TRBJ1-5; tentatively, D is TRBD1 (5 bases). Trimming removed 2 bases at V and 6 bases at J, with 11 bases between. The CDR3 runs to 13 residues. The V gene's germline CDR1 is GTSNPN and CDR2 SVGIG (reference sequence). The CDR3 nucleotides are TGTGCCTGGAGTCGCTTTGGGGGTCAGCCCCAGCATTTT. Protein sequence: CAWSRFGGQPQHF.

This clone was observed a handful of times. The chain joins TRBV19 to TRBJ1-4; perhaps TRBD1 as D (6 bases). Looked up from germline, CDR1 is LNHDA and CDR2 is SQIVND (reference sequence). The CDR3 has 15 residues. V lost 7 bases, J lost 7 bases, and 19 bases lay in between. The chain's CDR3 is CASTKQTGTTEKLFF. The CDR3 region has the DNA TGTGCCAGTACCAAACAGACAGGCACCACTGAAAAACTGTTTTTT.

In this sample, this clone turned up once. The CDR3 loop reads CASRDTRNSPLHF. CDR3 nucleotide sequence: TGTGCCAGCCGGGACACCCGAAATTCACCCCTCCACTTT. This chain joins TRBV6-1 and TRBJ1-6, with a tentative D call TRBD1 (6 bases). Germline V gene lookup returns CDR1 MNHNS and CDR2 SASEGT. V lost 8 bases and J lost 7, with 12 bases in between. The CDR3 sequence is 13 residues long.

V is TRBV19 and J is TRBJ1-2; possible D gene TRBD1, 5 bases. Germline CDR1 is LNHDA and CDR2 is SQIVND (reference sequence). Trimming removed 6 bases at V and 1 base at J, with 9 bases between. The CDR3 has 13 residues. CDR3 residues: CASRDDSNYGYTF. The CDR3 coding sequence is TGTGCCAGTAGAGACGACAGTAACTATGGCTACACCTTC. Drawing the rest from reference TRBV19 and TRBJ1-2, the complete variable domain is DGGITQSPKYLFRKEGQNVTLSCEQNLNHDAMYWYRQDPGQGLRLIYYSQIVNDFQKGDIAEGYSVSREKKESFPLTVTSAQKNPTAFYLCASRDDSNYGYTFGSGTRLTVV.

This clone was counted a few times. V gene TRBV6-1 combines with J gene TRBJ1-4; D perhaps matches TRBD1 (5 bases). Germline V gene lookup returns CDR1 MNHNS and CDR2 SASEGT. With 2 bases removed from V and 8 bases from J, the gap between germline ends came to 18 bases. The CDR3 is made up of 16 amino acids. The DNA for the CDR3 is TGTGCCAGCAGTGAACCCGGCGACAGTAGAGGGGAAAAACTGTTTTTT. Translating gives CASSEPGDSRGEKLFF.

The chain is built from TRBV2 and TRBJ1-6; the D gene is possibly TRBD1 (6 bases). The CDR3 covers 12 residues. V was trimmed by 6 bases and J by 12 bases, leaving 12 bases between them. CDR1 SNHLY and CDR2 FYNNEI come from the germline V gene. CDR3 bases: TGTGCCAGCAGGGCAGGGGATGGACCCCTCCACTTT. It encodes CASRAGDGPLHF.

This clone was seen only a few times. This chain joins TRBV4-3 and TRBJ1-1; D is undetermined. The germline V and J ends were trimmed by 0 bases and 3 bases, with 11 bases remaining between them. The CDR3 is made up of 15 amino acids. CDR1 and CDR2 (germline): LGHNA, YSLEER. DNA for the CDR3: TGCGCCAGCAGCCAAGATCAGAGCCTGTACACTGAAGCTTTCTTT. This translates into CASSQDQSLYTEAFF.

The CDR3 protein is CASSEGLAGGTDTQYF. CDR3 coding DNA: TGTGCCAGCAGCGAGGGACTAGCGGGCGGCACAGATACGCAGTATTTT. This chain uses TRBV11-3 with TRBJ2-3; 12 positions agree with TRBD2. The CDR3 length is 16 residues. CDR1 SGHNT and CDR2 YENEEA come from the germline V gene. After removal of 5 bases from V and 1 base from J, the junction contained 4 bases not matched to a gene.

Only one count was recorded for this clone. This sequence joins TRBV2 and TRBJ1-1; possibly TRBD1 for D (6 bases). Trimming took 8 bases from V and 1 from J, leaving 20 bases between them. The CDR3 contains 16 residues. The V gene's germline CDR1 is SNHLY and CDR2 FYNNEI. The CDR3 spells CASRTRSGGWNTEAFF. The CDR3 DNA is TGTGCCAGCCGTACCCGCTCCGGGGGCTGGAACACTGAAGCTTTCTTT. Supplemented by reference TRBV2 and TRBJ1-1, the full variable domain reads EPEVTQTPSHQVTQMGQEVILRCVPISNHLYFYWYRQILGQKVEFLVSFYNNEISEKSEIFDDQFSVERPDGSNFTLKIRSTKLEDSAMYFCASRTRSGGWNTEAFFGQGTRLTVV.

The chain has TRBV7-8 and TRBJ1-1; 8 positions match TRBD1. CDR1 SGHVS and CDR2 FQNEAQ come from the germline V gene. V gave up 0 bases and J gave up 0 bases; unmatched junction bases: 3. The CDR3 loop spans 16 amino acids. The CDR3 nucleotides are TGTGCCAGCAGCTTAGCGCAGGGGGCTTTGAACACTGAAGCTTTCTTT. Protein product: CASSLAQGALNTEAFF.

This sequence joins TRBV27 and TRBJ2-3, with D unclear. CDR1 is MNHEY and CDR2 is SMNVEV in the germline V gene (reference sequence). Trimming cost V 5 bases and J 0 bases, with 9 bases left between them. This CDR3 region has 14 residues. CDR3 bases: TGTGCCAGCAGTGTGTGGCCCAGCACAGATACGCAGTATTTT. Protein product: CASSVWPSTDTQYF.

The rearrangement uses TRBV5-6 and TRBJ1-2, with D tentatively TRBD1 (5 bases). Germline V gene sequence: CDR1 SGHDT, CDR2 YYEEEE. V was shortened by 0 bases and J by 1 base, with 13 bases between the two germline ends. The CDR3 contains 16 residues. As DNA, the CDR3 is TGTGCCAGCAGCTTGGGGGGGTCGCGTTATAACTATGGCTACACCTTC. This encodes CASSLGGSRYNYGYTF.

This sequence joins TRBV4-1 and TRBJ2-1; the D is unclear. CDR1 and CDR2 from the germline V gene are MGHRA and YSYEKL. V was cut by 2 bases and J by 0 bases, with 11 bases left in between. The CDR3 is 16 residues long. CDR3 nucleotides: TGCGCCAGCAGCCAACCAACCAGGAGCTCCTACAATGAGCAGTTCTTC. This gives the protein CASSQPTRSSYNEQFF.

J is TRBJ2-7 and V is TRBV28; 10 bases map to TRBD2. V shed 8 bases and J 1 base; nucleotides not matched to a gene: 2. The CDR3 is 13 amino acids. Germline V CDR1 and CDR2: MDHEN, SYDVKM. DNA of the CDR3: TGTGCCAGCCGAGCGGGAGGGTCCTACGAGCAGTACTTC. Amino acids: CASRAGGSYEQYF.

The gene calls are TRBV7-2 and TRBJ2-5, with 9 bases identical to TRBD2. This CDR3 has 16 residues. Germline values: CDR1 SGHTA, CDR2 FQGNSA. The V gene end was trimmed by 1 base and the J gene end by 5 bases; junction bases not matched to a gene: 8. In nucleotides, the CDR3 is TGTGCCAGCAGCTTAGTAAGGACTAGCGTGTCGGAGACCCAGTACTTC. Protein: CASSLVRTSVSETQYF. The full variable domain, in which reference TRBV7-2 and TRBJ2-5 provide the parts outside the CDR3, is GAGVSQSPSNKVTEKGKDVELRCDPISGHTALYWYRQSLGQGLEFLIYFQGNSAPDKSGLPSDRFSAERTGGSVSTLTIQRTQQEDSAVYLCASSLVRTSVSETQYFGPGTRLLVL.

The CDR3: CAIQDRGNYGYTF. The CDR3 DNA reads TGTGCCATCCAAGATCGGGGTAACTATGGCTACACCTTC. The rearrangement links TRBV6-1 to TRBJ1-2; D is unclear. The CDR3 extends over 13 amino acids. Trimming removed 10 bases from V and 1 base from J, with 13 bases in between. CDR1 and CDR2 (germline): MNHNS, SASEGT.

This clone came up a few times. The gene calls are TRBV2 and TRBJ2-1; possible D gene TRBD1, 6 bases. The CDR3 covers 13 residues. V was clipped by 5 bases and J by 6 bases, with 11 bases between them. Germline V lookup: CDR1 SNHLY, CDR2 FYNNEI. CDR3 protein: CASSTDSLNEQFF. CDR3 bases: TGTGCCAGCAGTACGGACAGCCTCAATGAGCAGTTCTTC.

This clone was detected a few times. The chain employs TRBV11-3 and TRBJ2-7; no definite D call. The CDR3 is made up of 12 amino acids. Trimming took off 8 bases at V and 3 bases at J, with 11 bases between the two ends. The V gene's germline CDR1 is SGHNT and CDR2 YENEEA. The CDR3 DNA reads TGTGCCAGCGTTTGCAGTTACTACGAGCAGTACTTC. Its protein product is CASVCSYYEQYF. Supplemented by reference TRBV11-3 and TRBJ2-7, the full variable domain reads EAGVVQSPRYKIIEKKQPVAFWCNPISGHNTLYWYLQNLGQGPELLIRYENEEAVDDSQLPKDRFSAERLKGVDSTLKIQPAELGDSAVYLCASVCSYYEQYFGPGTRLTVT.

The count of this clone is one. This chain connects TRBV7-2 to TRBJ2-2; the match to TRBD2 covers 7 bases. Germline V CDR1 and CDR2: SGHTA, FQGNSA. Losses at the gene ends were 2 bases for V and 1 base for J; bases not matched to a gene: 13. This CDR3 region has 19 residues. This chain's CDR3 is CASSLTRFAGALNTGELFF. For the CDR3, the DNA is TGTGCCAGCAGCTTAACGAGATTCGCGGGAGCCCTGAACACCGGGGAGCTGTTTTTT. Supplemented by reference TRBV7-2 and TRBJ2-2, the full variable domain reads GAGVSQSPSNKVTEKGKDVELRCDPISGHTALYWYRQSLGQGLEFLIYFQGNSAPDKSGLPSDRFSAERTGGSVSTLTIQRTQQEDSAVYLCASSLTRFAGALNTGELFFGEGSRLTVL.

This clone has a handful of counts. The chain is built from TRBV9 and TRBJ1-4; TRBD1 matches at 7 bases. CDR3 length equals 13 residues. With 7 bases clipped from V and 8 bases from J, the junction kept 8 bases outside the gene matches. Germline CDR1 reads SGDLS; CDR2 reads YYNGEE. Here the CDR3 reads CASSRGGVEKLFF. The DNA for the CDR3 is TGTGCCAGCTCCAGAGGGGGCGTCGAAAAACTGTTTTTT.